Presented here are 13 T cell receptor beta chains from one specimen sequenced in a study of molecular identifiers for immune sequencing clone quantification. MiXCR was run by TCRdb on the PCR reads, yielding one entry per CDR3 protein. The sample lists 9,800 or so distinct CDR3 sequences, approximately 19% seen once, with roughly 1.5% in the top ten. Sequencing used naive CD8+ T cells from blood, with Jurkat cell RNA spiked in. Subset of the sample: FACS-sorted CD8+CD4-CCR7+CD45RA+ naive T cells. The receptors were gathered from a human donor in good health. Some libraries in this study had Jurkat cell RNA spiked in.

This clonotype is medium-sized by share. The chain carries TRBV11-2 and TRBJ2-7, with no clear D. V lost 4 bases to trimming and J lost 3 bases, with 10 bases between them. CDR1 is SGHAT, CDR2 FQNNGV, per germline. The CDR3 sequence is 13 residues long. The CDR3 DNA is TGTGCCAGCAGCTCCGTGGTGGTCTACGAGCAGTACTTC. Translating gives CASSSVVVYEQYF.

By share of the sample, this clonotype is medium-sized. The V call is TRBV25-1, the J call TRBJ2-7, with D maybe TRBD2 (6 bases). V lost 10 bases to trimming and J lost 3 bases, with 16 bases between them. Germline assignment: CDR1 MGHDK and CDR2 SYGVNS. CDR3 size: 13 residues. This chain's CDR3 is CAISVSGGYEQYF. In DNA form, the CDR3 reads TGTGCCATCTCGGTTAGCGGCGGCTACGAGCAGTACTTC.

The chain carries TRBV27 and TRBJ1-2, with TRBD1 as a possible D gene (5 bases). The germline V and J ends were trimmed by 0 bases and 6 bases, with 11 bases remaining between them. The germline V gene has CDR1 MNHEY and CDR2 SMNVEV (reference sequence). The CDR3 runs to 14 residues. For the CDR3, the DNA is TGTGCCAGCAGTTTATCTTTGTCAGGGAATGGCTACACCTTC. This codes for CASSLSLSGNGYTF.

This clonotype showed up many times. V and J are TRBV14 and TRBJ2-7, with TRBD1 identical over 9 bases. The CDR3 consists of 15 residues. V was clipped by 4 bases and J by 7 bases; unmatched bases: 11. The germline gives CDR1 SGHDN, CDR2 FVKESK. The CDR3 DNA is TGTGCCAGCAGCCCCCTGGGACAGGGAGAACGGGAGCAGTACTTC. Translating gives CASSPLGQGEREQYF.

The chain carries TRBV27 and TRBJ2-3, with D possibly matching TRBD2 (6 bases). Germline-derived CDR1 and CDR2 are MNHEY and SMNVEV (reference sequence). The CDR3 is 14 residues long. The V end lost 3 bases, the J end lost 3 bases, and 10 bases lay between the germline ends. CDR3 sequence (DNA): TGTGCCAGCAGTTTGGCTAGCGCTACAGATACGCAGTATTTT. This translates into CASSLASATDTQYF.

This clonotype was counted ten times or more. The rearrangement uses TRBV19 and TRBJ2-7; a weak D match, TRBD2 (6 bases). The CDR3 totals 15 residues. Trimming removed 2 bases at V and 2 bases at J, with 13 bases between. Germline V gene sequence: CDR1 LNHDA, CDR2 SQIVND (reference sequence). The CDR3 nucleotides read TGTGCCAGTAGTATACGGGACGGCGGGACCTACGAGCAGTACTTC. Protein sequence: CASSIRDGGTYEQYF.

In regard to this clonotype: A read error may be the cause here, since a much bigger clone is one base away. The chain couples TRBV12-5 to TRBJ2-5; 9 bases line up with TRBD2. The CDR3 extends over 17 amino acids. In germline, CDR1 is LGHNT, CDR2 FRNRAP. CDR3 protein: CAGGLAGGLEALETQYF. The CDR3 DNA follows: TGTGCTGGTGGTTTGGCGGGAGGGCTGGAGGCTCTAGAGACCCAGTACTTC. The full variable domain, in which reference TRBV12-5 and TRBJ2-5 provide the parts outside the CDR3, is DARVTQTPRHKVTEMGQEVTMRCQPILGHNTVFWYRQTMMQGLELLAYFRNRAPLDDSGMPKDRFSAEMPDATLATLKIQPSEPRDSAVYFCAGGLAGGLEALETQYFGPGTRLLVL.

For this clonotype: A read error may be the cause here, since a much bigger clone is one base away. The chain couples TRBV5-6 to TRBJ2-7; the match to TRBD2 covers 15 bases. The germline V gene has CDR1 SGHDT and CDR2 YYEEEE. The CDR3 totals 15 residues. CDR3 nucleotide sequence: TGTGTCAGCAGCTTACCGGGACTAGCGGGAGGCGAGCAGTACTTC. The encoded protein is CVSSLPGLAGGEQYF.

A remark on this clonotype: One end of the junction varies from germline; a read error may be responsible. The rearrangement joins TRBV27 to TRBJ2-7; D uncertain. The CDR3 spans 13 residues. CDR1 is MNHEY, CDR2 SMNVEV, per germline (reference sequence). In DNA form, the CDR3 reads TGTGCCCGCAGTTTCACGGAGAGCGACGAGCAGTACTTC. Protein sequence: CARSFTESDEQYF.

This clonotype is termed medium-sized. The V call is TRBV6-1, the J call TRBJ1-5; TRBD1 aligns across 8 bases. There are 15 residues in the CDR3. The junction had 3 bases not matched to a gene; V was cut back by 5 bases and J by 0 bases. CDR1 and CDR2 from the germline V gene are MNHNS and SASEGT. CDR3: CASSPTGDSNQPQHF. The CDR3 DNA reads as TGTGCCAGCAGTCCGACAGGGGATAGCAATCAGCCCCAGCATTTT.

Many counts were recorded for this clonotype. This rearrangement joins TRBV28 to TRBJ2-4; D is perhaps TRBD2 (5 bases). V lost 6 bases and J lost 4, with 22 bases in between. The CDR3 extends over 17 amino acids. Germline loops: CDR1 MDHEN, CDR2 SYDVKM. The CDR3 region has the DNA TGTGCCAGCAGACGTCTCTACCGGGATCCAAATAAAAACATTCAGTACTTC. Protein product: CASRRLYRDPNKNIQYF.

This clonotype was counted many times. The rearrangement uses TRBV9 and TRBJ2-5; 8 bases line up with TRBD1. Per germline, CDR1 SGDLS and CDR2 YYNGEE. This CDR3 is 14 amino acids long. Unmatched junction bases numbered 3, after V lost 3 bases and J lost 2 bases. The CDR3 nucleotides are TGTGCCAGCAGCGCTTGGGACAGGCAAGAGACCCAGTACTTC. It codes for CASSAWDRQETQYF.

This clonotype ranks as medium-sized. The chain combines TRBV6-5 with TRBJ2-1, with D maybe TRBD2 (5 bases). The CDR3 consists of 15 residues. The V end was cut by 3 bases, the J end by 3 bases, with 12 bases between. Germline assignment: CDR1 MNHEY and CDR2 SVGAGI. The CDR3 bases are TGTGCCAGCAGTTATCTCAGCGGAGACTACAATGAGCAGTTCTTC. Translated: CASSYLSGDYNEQFF.